The 8 T cell receptor beta chains below come from one sample, sequenced in a study of T cell repertoires in cytomegalovirus infection. In TCRdb, the reads were re-called with MiXCR into one record per CDR3 protein. The sample records fewer than 350,000 distinct CDR3 sequences, just under 30% being singletons. Their antigens are not known. The input for sequencing was cultured PBMCs, taken from culture after CMV antigen stimulation. The receptor set was obtained from a human donor in good health (CMV status not recorded). Some clones in this sample may be carry-over from other donors' samples.

This clonotype was detected only a few times. The chain joins TRBV7-2 to TRBJ1-2; weak D call: TRBD1 (6 bases). The CDR3 consists of 16 residues. Trimming pared 5 bases from V and 4 bases from J, leaving 20 bases between. Germline V gene sequence: CDR1 SGHTA, CDR2 FQGNSA. CDR3 amino acids: CASSPGAGGAGYGYTF. CDR3 bases: TGTGCCAGCAGCCCGGGGGCGGGGGGGGCGGGCTATGGCTACACCTTC.

This clonotype showed up just a few times. V is TRBV11-2 and J is TRBJ1-1, with D tentatively TRBD1 (5 bases). This CDR3 has 15 amino acids. Germline V CDR1 and CDR2: SGHAT, FQNNGV. V lost 2 bases and J 1 base, leaving 11 bases between the germline ends. The CDR3 coding sequence is TGTGCCAGCAGCTTAATTGCAGGGAAGAACACTGAAGCTTTCTTT. Translation gives CASSLIAGKNTEAFF.

This chain links TRBV7-9 with TRBJ1-1; D is unresolved. Deletions cut 4 bases from V and 4 bases from J, with 10 bases between. The CDR3 runs to 13 residues. Germline values: CDR1 SEHNR, CDR2 FQNEAQ (reference sequence). The CDR3 DNA reads as TGTGCCAGCAGCTGGGCGTTAGTCACTGAAGCTTTCTTT. It translates to CASSWALVTEAFF.

This rearrangement joins TRBV18 to TRBJ1-6, with TRBD1 matching 7 bases. The CDR3 length is 15 residues. Per the germline V gene, CDR1 is KGHSH and CDR2 is LQKENI. V dropped 2 bases and J dropped 5; count of bases not matched to a gene: 3. The CDR3 region has the DNA TGTGCCAGCTCACCAGAGACAGGGAATAATTCACCCCTCCACTTT. This gives the protein CASSPETGNNSPLHF. Complete variable domain (other parts from reference TRBV18 and TRBJ1-6): NAGVMQNPRHLVRRRGQEARLRCSPMKGHSHVYWYRQLPEEGLKFMVYLQKENIIDESGMPKERFSAEFPKEGPSILRIQQVVRGDSAAYFCASSPETGNNSPLHFGNGTRLTVT.

The chain joins TRBV7-3 to TRBJ1-6; weak D call: TRBD1 (6 bases). V was trimmed by 2 bases and J by 10 bases, leaving 9 bases between them. From germline, CDR1 is SGHTA and CDR2 FQGTGA. The CDR3 runs to 13 residues. In DNA, the CDR3 is TGTGCCAGCAGCTTAGCAGGGGACTCACCCCTCCACTTT. Translation: CASSLAGDSPLHF.

The V call is TRBV10-1, the J call TRBJ2-2, with TRBD2 matching 10 bases. Trimming removed 3 bases from V and 2 bases from J; junction bases left unmatched: 9. The CDR3 runs 18 residues. CDR1 is WNHNN and CDR2 is SYGVQD in the germline V gene (reference sequence). The CDR3 is CASSDGLASGGNTGELFF. CDR3 DNA sequence: TGCGCCAGCAGTGATGGTTTGGCTAGCGGGGGAAACACCGGGGAGCTGTTTTTT.

This clonotype was seen only a few times. The chain joins TRBV7-9 to TRBJ2-2; 7 bases match TRBD2. The junction had 2 bases not matched to a gene; V was cut back by 7 bases and J by 0 bases. This CDR3 region has 14 residues. Germline CDR1 SEHNR, CDR2 FQNEAQ (reference sequence). CDR3 loop: CASKLATNTGELFF. As DNA, the CDR3 is TGTGCCAGCAAACTAGCGACGAACACCGGGGAGCTGTTTTTT.

The J gene is TRBJ2-2, the V gene TRBV28, with D perhaps TRBD1 (6 bases). The V end lost 7 bases, the J end lost 2 bases, and 14 bases lay between the germline ends. CDR1 is MDHEN and CDR2 is SYDVKM in the germline V gene. The CDR3 has 15 amino acids. The CDR3 DNA sequence: TGTGCCAGCAAGGGTCAGGGGCCTAACACCGGGGAGCTGTTTTTT. This encodes CASKGQGPNTGELFF.